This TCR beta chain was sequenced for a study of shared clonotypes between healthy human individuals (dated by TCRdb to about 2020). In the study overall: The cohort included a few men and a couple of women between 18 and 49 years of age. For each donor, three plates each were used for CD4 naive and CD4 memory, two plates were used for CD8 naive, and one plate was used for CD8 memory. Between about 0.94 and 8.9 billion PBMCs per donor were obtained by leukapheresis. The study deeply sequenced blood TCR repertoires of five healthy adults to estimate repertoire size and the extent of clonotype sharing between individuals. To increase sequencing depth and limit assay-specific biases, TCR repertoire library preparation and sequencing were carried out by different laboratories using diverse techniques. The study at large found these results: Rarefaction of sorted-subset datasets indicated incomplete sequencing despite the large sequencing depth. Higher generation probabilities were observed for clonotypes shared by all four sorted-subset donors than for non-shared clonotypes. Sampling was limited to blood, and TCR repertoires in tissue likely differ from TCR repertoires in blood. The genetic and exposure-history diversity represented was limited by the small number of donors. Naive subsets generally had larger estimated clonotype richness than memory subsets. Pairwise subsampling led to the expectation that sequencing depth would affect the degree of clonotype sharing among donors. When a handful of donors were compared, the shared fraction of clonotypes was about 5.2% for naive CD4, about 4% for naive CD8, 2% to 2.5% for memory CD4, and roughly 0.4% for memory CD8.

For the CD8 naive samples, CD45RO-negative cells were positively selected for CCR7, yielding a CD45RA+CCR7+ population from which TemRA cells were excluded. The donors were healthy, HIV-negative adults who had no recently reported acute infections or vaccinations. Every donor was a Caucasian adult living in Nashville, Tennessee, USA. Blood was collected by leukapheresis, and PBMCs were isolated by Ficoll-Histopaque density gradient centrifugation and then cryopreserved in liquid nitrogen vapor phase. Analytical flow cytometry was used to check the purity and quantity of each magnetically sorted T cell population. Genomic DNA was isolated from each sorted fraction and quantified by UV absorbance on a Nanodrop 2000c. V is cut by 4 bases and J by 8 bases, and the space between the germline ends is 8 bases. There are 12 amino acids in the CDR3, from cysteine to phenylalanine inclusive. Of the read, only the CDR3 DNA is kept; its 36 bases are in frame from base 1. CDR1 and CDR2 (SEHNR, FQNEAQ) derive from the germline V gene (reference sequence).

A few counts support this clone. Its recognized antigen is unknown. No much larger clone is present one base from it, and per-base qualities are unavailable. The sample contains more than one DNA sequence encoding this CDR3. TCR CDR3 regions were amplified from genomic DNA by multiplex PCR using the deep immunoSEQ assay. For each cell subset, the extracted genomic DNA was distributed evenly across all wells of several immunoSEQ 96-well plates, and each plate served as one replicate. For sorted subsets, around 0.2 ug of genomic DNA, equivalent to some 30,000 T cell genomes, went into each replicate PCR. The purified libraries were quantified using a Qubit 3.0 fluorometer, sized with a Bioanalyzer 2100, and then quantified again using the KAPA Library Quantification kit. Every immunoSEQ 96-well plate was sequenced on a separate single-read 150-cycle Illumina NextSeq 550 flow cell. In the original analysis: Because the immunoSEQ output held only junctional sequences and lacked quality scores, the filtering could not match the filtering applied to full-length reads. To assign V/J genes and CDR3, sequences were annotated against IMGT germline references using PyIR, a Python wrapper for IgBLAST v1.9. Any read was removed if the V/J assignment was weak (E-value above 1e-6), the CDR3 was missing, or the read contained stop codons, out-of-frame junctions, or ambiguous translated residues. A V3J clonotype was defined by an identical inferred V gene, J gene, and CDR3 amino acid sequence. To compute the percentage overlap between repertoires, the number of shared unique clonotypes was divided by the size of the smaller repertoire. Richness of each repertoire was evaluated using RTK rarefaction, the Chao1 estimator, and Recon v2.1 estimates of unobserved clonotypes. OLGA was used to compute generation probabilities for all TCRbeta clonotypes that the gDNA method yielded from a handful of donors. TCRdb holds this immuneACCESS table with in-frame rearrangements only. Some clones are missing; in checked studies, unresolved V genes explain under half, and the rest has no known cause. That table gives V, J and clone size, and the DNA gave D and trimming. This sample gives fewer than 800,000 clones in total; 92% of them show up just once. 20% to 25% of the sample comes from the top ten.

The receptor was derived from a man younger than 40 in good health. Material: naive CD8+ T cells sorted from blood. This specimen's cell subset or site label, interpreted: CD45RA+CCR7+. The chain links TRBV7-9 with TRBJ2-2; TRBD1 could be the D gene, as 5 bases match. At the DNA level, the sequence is TGTGCCAGCAGCTCGACAGCTGGGGAGCTGTTTTTT. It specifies CASSSTAGELFF.